In its sample, the clone carrying this T cell receptor (beta chain) was seen a few times. This specimen comes from a study of T cells in Graves' hyperthyroidism and ophthalmopathy. The TCR beta CDR3 regions underwent amplification using RNA transcripts as the source. The primer set for the first-round RT-PCR of the TCR CDR3 was HTBI. From the multiplex PCR reads, TCRdb called clonotypes with MiXCR, one entry per CDR3 protein. The repertoire has some 460,000 distinct CDR3 sequences, 15% to 19% of them found once; the top ten carry about 14%. The origin of this receptor is a woman aged 18-29 years with Graves' hyperthyroidism. The sequenced material came from blood.

In DNA, the CDR3 is TGTGCCAGCAGCTTATACCAGGGGACGCAAGAGACCCAGTACTTC. This gives the protein CASSLYQGTQETQYF. This chain links TRBV13 with TRBJ2-5, with D tentatively TRBD1 (6 bases). Trimming took 2 bases from V and 2 from J, leaving 12 bases between them. Germline V gene data show CDR1 as PRHDT and CDR2 as FYEKMQ (reference sequence). The length of the CDR3 is 15 residues.